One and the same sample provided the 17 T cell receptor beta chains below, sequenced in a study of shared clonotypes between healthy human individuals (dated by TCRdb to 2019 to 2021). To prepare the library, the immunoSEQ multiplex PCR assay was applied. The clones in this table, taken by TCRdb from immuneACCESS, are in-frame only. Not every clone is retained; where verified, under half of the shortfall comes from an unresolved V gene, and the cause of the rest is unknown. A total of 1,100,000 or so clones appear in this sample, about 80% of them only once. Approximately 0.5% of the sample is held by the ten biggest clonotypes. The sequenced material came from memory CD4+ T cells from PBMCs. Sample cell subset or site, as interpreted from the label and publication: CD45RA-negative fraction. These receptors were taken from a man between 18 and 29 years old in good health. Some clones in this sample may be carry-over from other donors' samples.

CDR3 bases: TGTGCCACCAGCAGAGATAGTCTGCCCCAGCATTTT. It encodes CATSRDSLPQHF. This chain joins TRBV15 and TRBJ1-5; D unclear. V lost 0 bases and J 9 bases, leaving 6 bases between the germline ends. CDR1 is LNHNV, CDR2 YYDKDF, per germline (reference sequence). This CDR3 is built from 12 residues.

The CDR3 is CASRAAVTQYF. The CDR3 DNA reads TGTGCCAGTAGGGCCGCGGTAACGCAGTATTTT. The rearrangement joins TRBV19 to TRBJ2-3; D is ambiguous. Trimming removed 6 bases at V and 9 bases at J, with 10 bases between. Germline-derived CDR1 and CDR2 are LNHDA and SQIVND (reference sequence). The CDR3 runs 11 residues.

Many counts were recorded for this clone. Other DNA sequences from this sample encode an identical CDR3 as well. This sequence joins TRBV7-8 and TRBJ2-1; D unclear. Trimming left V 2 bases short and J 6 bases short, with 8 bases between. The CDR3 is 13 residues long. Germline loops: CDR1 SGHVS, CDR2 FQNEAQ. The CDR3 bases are TGTGCCAGCAGCTTACTAAGGGTCAATGAGCAGTTCTTC. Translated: CASSLLRVNEQFF.

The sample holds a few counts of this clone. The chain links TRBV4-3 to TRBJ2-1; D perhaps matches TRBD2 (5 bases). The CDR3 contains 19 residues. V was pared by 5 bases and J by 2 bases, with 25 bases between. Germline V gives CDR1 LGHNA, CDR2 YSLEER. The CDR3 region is CASSVRLLSEGYPYNEQFF. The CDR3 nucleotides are TGCGCCAGCAGCGTCCGCCTCCTTTCAGAGGGCTATCCCTACAATGAGCAGTTCTTC.

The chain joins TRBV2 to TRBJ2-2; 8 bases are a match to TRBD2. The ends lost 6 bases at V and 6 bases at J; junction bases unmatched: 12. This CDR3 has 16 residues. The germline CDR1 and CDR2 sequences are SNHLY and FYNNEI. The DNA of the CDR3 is TGTGCCAGCAGCCCCTGGGGAGCGGGAGAGGCCGGGGAGCTGTTTTTT. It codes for CASSPWGAGEAGELFF.

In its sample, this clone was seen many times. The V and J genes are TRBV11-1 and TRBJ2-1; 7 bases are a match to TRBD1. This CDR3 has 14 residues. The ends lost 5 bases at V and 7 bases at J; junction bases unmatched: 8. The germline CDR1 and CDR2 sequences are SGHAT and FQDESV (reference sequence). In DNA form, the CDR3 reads TGTGCCAGCAGCCCAGGACAGGCTCGGAATGAGCAGTTCTTC. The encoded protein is CASSPGQARNEQFF. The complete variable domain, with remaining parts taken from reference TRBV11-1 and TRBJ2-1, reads EAEVAQSPRYKITEKSQAVAFWCDPISGHATLYWYRQILGQGPELLVQFQDESVVDDSQLPKDRFSAERLKGVDSTLKIQPAELGDSAMYLCASSPGQARNEQFFGPGTRLTVL.

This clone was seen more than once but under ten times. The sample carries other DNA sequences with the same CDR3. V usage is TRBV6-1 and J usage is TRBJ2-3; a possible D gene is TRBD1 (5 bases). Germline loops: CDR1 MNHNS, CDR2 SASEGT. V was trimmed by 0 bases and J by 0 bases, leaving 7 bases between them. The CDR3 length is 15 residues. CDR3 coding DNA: TGTGCCAGCAGTGAAGCGGGGCAGAGCACAGATACGCAGTATTTT. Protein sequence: CASSEAGQSTDTQYF.

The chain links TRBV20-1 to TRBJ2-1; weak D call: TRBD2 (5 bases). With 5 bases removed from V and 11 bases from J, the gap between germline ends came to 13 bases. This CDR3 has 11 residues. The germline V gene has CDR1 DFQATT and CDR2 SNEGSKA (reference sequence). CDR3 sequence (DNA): TGCAGTGCTGACAATAGCGAGAAGCAGTTCTTC. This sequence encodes CSADNSEKQFF.

CDR3 region: CASSSTGVYIQYF. The CDR3 DNA follows: TGTGCCAGCAGTTCAACAGGGGTCTACATTCAGTACTTC. The chain has TRBV7-9 and TRBJ2-4, with 7 bases identical to TRBD1. The trim removed 6 bases at V and 8 bases at J, leaving 7 bases unmatched. The length of the CDR3 is 13 residues. Germline loops: CDR1 SEHNR, CDR2 FQNEAQ (reference sequence).

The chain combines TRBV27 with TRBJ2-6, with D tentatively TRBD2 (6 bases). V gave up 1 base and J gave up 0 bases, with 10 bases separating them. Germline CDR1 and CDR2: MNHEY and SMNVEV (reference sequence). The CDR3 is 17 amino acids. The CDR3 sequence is CASSLYRLDSGANVLTF. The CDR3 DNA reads TGTGCCAGCAGTTTATACAGACTAGACTCTGGGGCCAACGTCCTGACTTTC.

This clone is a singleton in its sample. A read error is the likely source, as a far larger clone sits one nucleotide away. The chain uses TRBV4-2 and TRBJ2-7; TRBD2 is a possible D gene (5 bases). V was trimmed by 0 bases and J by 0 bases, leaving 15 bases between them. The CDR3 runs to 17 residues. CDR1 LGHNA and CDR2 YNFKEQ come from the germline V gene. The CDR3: CASSQDEGAKSSYEQYF. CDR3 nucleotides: TGTGCCAGCAGCCAAGATGAGGGAGCGAAGAGCTCCTACGAGCAGTACTTC.

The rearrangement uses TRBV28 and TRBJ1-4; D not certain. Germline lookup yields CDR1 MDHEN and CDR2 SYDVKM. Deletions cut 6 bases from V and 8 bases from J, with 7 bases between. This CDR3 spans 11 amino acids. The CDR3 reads CASSVSEKLFF. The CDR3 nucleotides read TGTGCCAGCAGCGTCTCGGAAAAACTGTTTTTT.

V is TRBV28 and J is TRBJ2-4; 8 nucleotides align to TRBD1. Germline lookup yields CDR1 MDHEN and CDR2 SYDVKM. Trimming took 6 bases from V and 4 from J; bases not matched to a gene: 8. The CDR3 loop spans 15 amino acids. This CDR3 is CASSPGGAAKNIQYF. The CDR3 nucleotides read TGTGCCAGCAGCCCAGGGGGCGCGGCGAAAAACATTCAGTACTTC.

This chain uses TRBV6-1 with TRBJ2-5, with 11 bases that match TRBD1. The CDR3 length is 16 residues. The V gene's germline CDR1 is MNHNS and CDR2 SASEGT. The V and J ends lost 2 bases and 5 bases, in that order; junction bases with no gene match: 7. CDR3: CASSETWTGGFETQYF. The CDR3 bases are TGTGCCAGCAGTGAAACCTGGACAGGGGGCTTTGAGACCCAGTACTTC.

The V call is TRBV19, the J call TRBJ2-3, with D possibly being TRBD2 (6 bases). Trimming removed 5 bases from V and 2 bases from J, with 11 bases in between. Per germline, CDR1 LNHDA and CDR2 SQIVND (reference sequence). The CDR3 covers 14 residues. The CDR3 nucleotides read TGTGCCAGTAGTCTTAGCGGCCACACAGATACGCAGTATTTT. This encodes CASSLSGHTDTQYF.

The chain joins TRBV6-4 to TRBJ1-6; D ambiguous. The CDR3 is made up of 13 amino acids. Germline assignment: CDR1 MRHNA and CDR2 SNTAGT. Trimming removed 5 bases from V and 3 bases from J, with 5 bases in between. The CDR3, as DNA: TGTGCCAGCAGTCGGGACTATAATTCACCCCTCCACTTT. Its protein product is CASSRDYNSPLHF.

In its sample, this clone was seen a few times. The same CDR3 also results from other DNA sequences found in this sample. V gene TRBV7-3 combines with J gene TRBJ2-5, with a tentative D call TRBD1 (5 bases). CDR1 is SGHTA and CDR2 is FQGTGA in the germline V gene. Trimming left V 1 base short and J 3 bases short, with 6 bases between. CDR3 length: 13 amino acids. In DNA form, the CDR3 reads TGTGCCAGCAGCTTAATCAGGGAAGAGACCCAGTACTTC. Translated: CASSLIREETQYF.